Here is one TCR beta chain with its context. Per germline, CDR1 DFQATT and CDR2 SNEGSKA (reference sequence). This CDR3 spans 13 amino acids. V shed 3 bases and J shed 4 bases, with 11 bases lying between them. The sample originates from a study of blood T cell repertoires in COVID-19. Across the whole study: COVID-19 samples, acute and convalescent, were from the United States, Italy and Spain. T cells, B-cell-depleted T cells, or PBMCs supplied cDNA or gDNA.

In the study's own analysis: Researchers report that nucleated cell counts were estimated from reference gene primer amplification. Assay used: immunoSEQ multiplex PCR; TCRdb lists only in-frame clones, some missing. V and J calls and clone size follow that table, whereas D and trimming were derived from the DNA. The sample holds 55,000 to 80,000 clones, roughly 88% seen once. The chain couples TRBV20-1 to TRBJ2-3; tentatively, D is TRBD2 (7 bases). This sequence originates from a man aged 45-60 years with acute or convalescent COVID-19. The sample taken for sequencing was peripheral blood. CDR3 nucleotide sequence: TGCAGTGCTAGTTGGGGGGGCGCAGATACGCAGTATTTT. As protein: CSASWGGADTQYF.